This is a list of T cell receptor beta chains from one sample in a study of Graves' ophthalmopathy and Graves' hyperthyroidism. TCRdb fed the multiplex PCR reads into MiXCR, producing one record per CDR3 protein. The sample holds about 740,000 distinct CDR3 sequences, 40% seen once. Sequencing was done on a sample of peripheral blood. The receptors originated from an adult man with Graves' ophthalmopathy. Both conserved end residues are part of each CDR3. D genes are given only for firm matches. Only some rows state a clone size, as once, few, many or a class for expanded clones.

CDR3: CASSYGQGRSQPQHF; DNA: TGTGCCAGCAGCTACGGACAGGGAAGAAGTCAGCCCCAGCATTTT; size: .; length: 15; J: TRBJ1-5; D: TRBD1; V: TRBV7-9
CDR3: CSATRHSKTGTMNTEAFF; DNA: TGCAGTGCTACCCGACACTCGAAGACAGGGACTATGAACACTGAAGCTTTCTTT; size: few; length: 18; J: TRBJ1-1; D: TRBD1; V: TRBV20-1
CDR3: CASRGGQNNQPQHF; DNA: TGTGCCAGCAGGGGGGGACAGAACAATCAGCCCCAGCATTTT; size: .; length: 14; J: TRBJ1-5; D: TRBD1; V: TRBV2
CDR3: CSAGHQQGVGETQYF; DNA: TGCAGCGCGGGACACCAACAGGGGGTAGGAGAGACCCAGTACTTC; size: .; length: 15; J: TRBJ2-5; D: TRBD1; V: TRBV29-1
CDR3: CSVGERVGGAGELFF; DNA: TGCAGCGTTGGGGAACGCGTTGGGGGCGCCGGGGAGCTGTTTTTT; size: many; length: 15; J: TRBJ2-2; D: .; V: TRBV29-1
CDR3: CATSRPGQGSRSPLHF; DNA: TGTGCCACCAGCAGACCTGGACAGGGTTCTCGGTCACCCCTCCACTTT; size: .; length: 16; J: TRBJ1-6; D: TRBD1; V: TRBV15
CDR3: CASSLSGKDTEAFF; DNA: TGTGCCAGCAGCTTATCAGGGAAGGACACTGAAGCTTTCTTT; size: .; length: 14; J: TRBJ1-1; D: .; V: TRBV5-6
CDR3: CASSLSRSPAGELFF; DNA: TGTGCCAGCAGCTTAAGTCGAAGTCCCGCCGGGGAGCTGTTTTTT; size: .; length: 15; J: TRBJ2-2; D: .; V: TRBV11-1
CDR3: CATGQGNQPQHF; DNA: TGTGCCACCGGACAGGGGAATCAGCCCCAGCATTTT; size: many; length: 12; J: TRBJ1-5; D: TRBD1; V: TRBV24-1
CDR3: CASNNGPKTRLTMANTF; DNA: TGTGCCAGCAATAATGGTCCGAAGACAAGACTTACTATGGCTAACACCTTC; size: .; length: 17; J: TRBJ1-2; D: .; V: TRBV6-2/TRBV6-3
CDR3: CATSRNPPGTGNTEAFF; DNA: TGTGCCACCAGCAGAAACCCCCCCGGGACAGGGAACACTGAAGCTTTCTTT; size: many; length: 17; J: TRBJ1-1; D: TRBD1; V: TRBV15
CDR3: CATSESGGTKTNEQFF; DNA: TGTGCCACCAGTGAGTCCGGCGGGACGAAGACCAATGAGCAGTTCTTC; size: .; length: 16; J: TRBJ2-1; D: .; V: TRBV24-1
CDR3: CASSLASVGTAQETQYF; DNA: TGTGCCAGCAGCTTAGCTTCGGTGGGAACGGCACAAGAGACCCAGTACTTC; size: once; length: 17; J: TRBJ2-5; D: .; V: TRBV7-2
CDR3: CSARDFGAGDSYEQYF; DNA: TGCAGTGCTAGAGATTTCGGAGCAGGGGACTCCTACGAGCAGTACTTC; size: .; length: 16; J: TRBJ2-7; D: .; V: TRBV20-1
CDR3: CASSKGLAGEQYF; DNA: TGTGCCAGTAGTAAGGGGCTAGCGGGAGAGCAGTACTTC; size: few; length: 13; J: TRBJ2-7; D: TRBD2; V: TRBV19
CDR3: CSAQTVRGAVQPQHF; DNA: TGCAGTGCTCAGACGGTCCGAGGGGCCGTTCAGCCCCAGCATTTT; size: many; length: 15; J: TRBJ1-5; D: .; V: TRBV20-1
CDR3: CASSRLLAGTDTQYF; DNA: TGCGCCAGCAGCCGCCTTCTGGCGGGTACAGATACGCAGTATTTT; size: few; length: 15; J: TRBJ2-3; D: .; V: TRBV4-1
CDR3: CASSFAQGGGVAQYF; DNA: TGTGCCAGCAGTTTCGCACAGGGGGGAGGAGTGGCCCAGTACTTC; size: .; length: 15; J: TRBJ2-5; D: TRBD1; V: TRBV12-3/TRBV12-4
CDR3: CATSSSRGMMNTGELFF; DNA: TGTGCCACCAGTTCTTCTAGGGGGATGATGAACACCGGGGAGCTGTTTTTT; size: .; length: 17; J: TRBJ2-2; D: .; V: TRBV24-1
CDR3: CASSQLLPTSANTGELFF; DNA: TGCGCCAGCAGCCAACTTCTCCCGACTAGCGCGAACACCGGGGAGCTGTTTTTT; size: few; length: 18; J: TRBJ2-2; D: TRBD2; V: TRBV7-9
CDR3: CASRRDRVDQPQHF; DNA: TGTGCCAGCAGGAGGGACAGGGTCGATCAGCCCCAGCATTTT; size: many; length: 14; J: TRBJ1-5; D: TRBD1; V: TRBV2
CDR3: CASSSGTTNTGELFF; DNA: TGTGCCAGCAGCTCGGGGACTACTAACACCGGGGAGCTGTTTTTT; size: many; length: 15; J: TRBJ2-2; D: TRBD2; V: TRBV7-2
CDR3: CAIRGKSTGVGSTGELFF; DNA: TGTGCCATCAGGGGAAAAAGCACAGGGGTCGGGAGCACCGGGGAGCTGTTTTTT; size: few; length: 18; J: TRBJ2-2; D: .; V: TRBV10-3
CDR3: CASSLATETQYF; DNA: TGTGCCAGCAGCTTGGCGACAGAGACCCAGTACTTC; size: many; length: 12; J: TRBJ2-5; D: .; V: TRBV7-2
CDR3: CASSIRASRETQYF; DNA: TGTGCCAGCAGTATCCGGGCGTCCAGGGAGACCCAGTACTTC; size: .; length: 14; J: TRBJ2-5; D: .; V: TRBV10-3
CDR3: CASSSSGTGGAISNQPQHF; DNA: TGTGCCAGCAGCTCCTCCGGGACAGGGGGCGCGATTAGCAATCAGCCCCAGCATTTT; size: few; length: 19; J: TRBJ1-5; D: TRBD1; V: TRBV24-1
CDR3: CASSQYPDYGYTF; DNA: TGTGCCAGCAGCCAGTACCCAGACTATGGCTACACCTTC; size: many; length: 13; J: TRBJ1-2; D: .; V: TRBV14
CDR3: CASSPLDTLSNTGELFF; DNA: TGTGCCAGTAGTCCGTTAGACACGCTCTCGAACACCGGGGAGCTGTTTTTT; size: few; length: 17; J: TRBJ2-2; D: .; V: TRBV25-1
CDR3: CSPIRWGTEQYF; DNA: TGCAGTCCTATTAGGTGGGGGACCGAGCAGTACTTC; size: .; length: 12; J: TRBJ2-7; D: .; V: TRBV29-1
CDR3: CASSSAKQGGDAETQYF; DNA: TGTGCCAGCAGCTCGGCTAAACAAGGGGGGGACGCGGAGACCCAGTACTTC; size: .; length: 17; J: TRBJ2-5; D: .; V: TRBV5-4
CDR3: CSARDRDRETEAFF; DNA: TGCAGTGCTAGAGATCGGGACAGGGAAACTGAAGCTTTCTTT; size: few; length: 14; J: TRBJ1-1; D: TRBD1; V: TRBV20-1
CDR3: CASSVGPVETQYF; DNA: TGTGCCAGCAGCGTGGGTCCTGTAGAGACCCAGTACTTC; size: .; length: 13; J: TRBJ2-5; D: .; V: TRBV5-4
CDR3: CSVGGRNEKLFF; DNA: TGCAGCGTTGGAGGGCGTAATGAAAAACTGTTTTTT; size: many; length: 12; J: TRBJ1-4; D: .; V: TRBV29-1
CDR3: CASSHRGLAGGLKETQYF; DNA: TGTGCCAGCAGCCACCGAGGACTAGCGGGGGGGCTGAAAGAGACCCAGTACTTC; size: once; length: 18; J: TRBJ2-5; D: TRBD2; V: TRBV7-9
CDR3: CSAKPQGQLKHEKLFF; DNA: TGCAGTGCTAAACCGCAGGGACAGTTAAAACATGAAAAACTGTTTTTT; size: few; length: 16; J: TRBJ1-4; D: TRBD1; V: TRBV20-1
CDR3: CSVDNTEAFF; DNA: TGCAGCGTGGACAACACTGAAGCTTTCTTT; size: once; length: 10; J: TRBJ1-1; D: .; V: TRBV29-1
CDR3: CSARGQGPNEKLFF; DNA: TGCAGTGCCCGAGGACAGGGACCTAATGAAAAACTGTTTTTT; size: .; length: 14; J: TRBJ1-4; D: TRBD1; V: TRBV20-1
CDR3: CASSYYYGRVQETQYF; DNA: TGTGCCAGCAGTTACTACTACGGGAGGGTCCAGGAGACCCAGTACTTC; size: few; length: 16; J: TRBJ2-5; D: TRBD2; V: TRBV6-6
CDR3: CASSLGLANEKLFF; DNA: TGTGCCAGCAGCTTAGGGCTAGCTAATGAAAAACTGTTTTTT; size: .; length: 14; J: TRBJ1-4; D: .; V: TRBV7-9
CDR3: CASSPATGGIQPQHF; DNA: TGTGCCAGCAGCCCAGCGACAGGGGGCATACAGCCCCAGCATTTT; size: .; length: 15; J: TRBJ1-5; D: TRBD1; V: TRBV24-1
CDR3: CSARNYRQNTEAFF; DNA: TGCAGTGCTAGGAACTATCGTCAGAACACTGAAGCTTTCTTT; size: few; length: 14; J: TRBJ1-1; D: .; V: TRBV20-1
CDR3: CASSYLGQSSYEQYF; DNA: TGTGCCAGCAGCTACCTGGGACAGAGCTCCTACGAGCAGTACTTC; size: .; length: 15; J: TRBJ2-7; D: TRBD1; V: TRBV5-6
CDR3: CSGAPGQGGELFF; DNA: TGCAGCGGGGCCCCGGGACAGGGCGGGGAGCTGTTTTTT; size: .; length: 13; J: TRBJ2-2; D: TRBD1; V: TRBV29-1
CDR3: CASSLASGQDGYTF; DNA: TGTGCCAGCAGCTTGGCCTCGGGACAGGATGGCTACACCTTC; size: .; length: 14; J: TRBJ1-2; D: TRBD1; V: TRBV7-9
CDR3: CSARDGTGGFDYTF; DNA: TGCAGTGCTAGAGATGGGACAGGGGGCTTCGACTACACCTTC; size: .; length: 14; J: TRBJ1-2; D: TRBD1; V: TRBV20-1